The clone carrying this T cell receptor beta chain was detected a few times. Trimming took 5 bases from V and 2 from J, leaving 11 bases between them. The CDR3 totals 14 residues. Germline V gives CDR1 KGHDR, CDR2 SFDVKD. This sample was included in a study of human T cells and chemical hapten exposure. The sample's time point: patch test 1, 2 weeks after DPC sensitization. Treatment specified: therapeutic diphenylcyclopropenone sensitization with weekly scalp DPC. MiXCR was run by TCRdb on the RACE reads, yielding one entry per CDR3 protein. The sample holds about 90,000 distinct CDR3 sequences, about 10% seen once.

This receptor was identified in a man aged 40-49 years with alopecia areata. Some clones in this sample may be carry-over from other donors' samples. V and J are TRBV24-1 and TRBJ1-1; D not resolved. Sequenced material: whole blood, taken in connection with sensitization to the hapten diphenylcyclopropenone (DPC). CDR3 sequence: CATSGPGANTEAFF. CDR3 nucleotide sequence: TGTGCCACCAGTGGTCCAGGAGCTAACACTGAAGCTTTCTTT.